The rows below give T cell receptor beta chains drawn from one sample of a study of T cells in narcolepsy. Sequencing was performed with immunoSEQ multiplex PCR; in TCRdb, only in-frame clones are kept and a portion is missing. The data contain tens of thousands of clones, about 83% of them singletons. Sequences were obtained from CD45RA- memory CD4+ T cells from PBMCs. The receptors stem from a human donor with narcolepsy. CDR3s include the opening cysteine and the closing phenylalanine or tryptophan. Each record gives: V gene, clone size, D gene, J gene, CDR3 DNA, CDR3 protein. The D gene is left open where the match is weak. The size of a clone is reported for some rows only, either as once, few or many, or as a class for expanded clones.

>TRBV5-1|once|TRBD1|TRBJ2-7
TGCGCCAGCAGCTTTAGGACAGGGGGCGAGCAGTACTTC
CASSFRTGGEQYF
>TRBV6-1|NA|NA|TRBJ1-1
TGTGCCAGCACCGAGGGTTCGGGGACTGAAGCTTTCTTT
CASTEGSGTEAFF
>TRBV5-4|NA|TRBD2|TRBJ2-3
TGTGCCAGCAGCTTGAGCGGGGGGGCCGCAGATACGCAGTATTTT
CASSLSGGAADTQYF
>TRBV5-5|NA|NA|TRBJ1-2
TGTGCCAGCAGCTTAGGTCTTCTAGGGGGCTACACCTTC
CASSLGLLGGYTF
>TRBV18|NA|NA|TRBJ1-1
TGTGCCAGCTCACCCCTAAGGACGGGGAGGGACACTGAAGCTTTCTTT
CASSPLRTGRDTEAFF
>TRBV5-1|NA|TRBD2|TRBJ2-7
TGCGCCAGCAGCACGAGCGGGGGGACTCTCTACGAGCAGTACTTC
CASSTSGGTLYEQYF
>TRBV19|NA|NA|TRBJ1-1
TGTGCCAGTAGTACCCCCCAGGGAGAGGAAGCTTTCTTT
CASSTPQGEEAFF
>TRBV2|NA|NA|TRBJ2-6
TGTGCCTGCCGACGGGCGTCTGGGGCCAACGTCCTGACTTTC
CACRRASGANVLTF
>TRBV28|NA|TRBD1|TRBJ2-3
TGTGCCAGCAGTATCGGGACAGGGGGCACAGATACGCAGTATTTT
CASSIGTGGTDTQYF
>TRBV30|NA|NA|TRBJ1-6
TGTGCCTGGGACGGGGCGGGCCCCCTCCACTTT
CAWDGAGPLHF
>TRBV19|NA|TRBD1|TRBJ1-2
TGTGCCAGTGGGACAGGGCCTGCTGTCTACACCTTC
CASGTGPAVYTF
>TRBV14|NA|TRBD1|TRBJ2-1
TGTGCCAGCAGTCGTCTACGGGACAGATCCTACAATGAGCAGTTCTTC
CASSRLRDRSYNEQFF
>TRBV4-3|NA|TRBD2|TRBJ2-5
TGCGCCAGCAGCCAAGATTCGGCTAGCGGGGGCTCTGAGACCCAGTACTTC
CASSQDSASGGSETQYF
>TRBV5-4|NA|NA|TRBJ2-7
TGTGCCAGCAGCCTGGCCCCCGACGGGTACGAGCAGTACTTC
CASSLAPDGYEQYF
>TRBV6-1|NA|TRBD2|TRBJ2-3
TGTGCCAGCAGACGAGCGGGGGGATCCACAGATACGCAGTATTTT
CASRRAGGSTDTQYF
>TRBV7-9|NA|TRBD1|TRBJ2-5
TGTGCCAGCAGCTTAGGGGTGACAGGGCAAGAGACCCAGTACTTC
CASSLGVTGQETQYF
>TRBV6-1|once|TRBD2|TRBJ2-1
TGTGCCAGCAGAGGACTAGCGGGTCCCGGGAATGAGCAGTTCTTC
CASRGLAGPGNEQFF
>TRBV5-5|NA|TRBD2|TRBJ2-3
TGTGCCAGCAGCTTGGCTAGCGGCGATACGCAGTATTTT
CASSLASGDTQYF
>TRBV18|NA|TRBD1|TRBJ1-2
TGTGCCAGCTCACCACCGGGACAGGGGAACTATGGCTACACCTTC
CASSPPGQGNYGYTF
>TRBV5-4|NA|NA|TRBJ2-5
TGTGCCAGCAGCCAATATGGGGGCGCCCAAGAGACCCAGTACTTC
CASSQYGGAQETQYF
>TRBV6-5|few|NA|TRBJ2-3
TGTGCCAGCAGCTCGGCTGAGGGCGGGGCTACGCAGTATTTT
CASSSAEGGATQYF
>TRBV25-1|NA|NA|TRBJ1-3
TGTGCCAGCAGTGATGGGAGGGGCGCTTGGAACACCATATATTTT
CASSDGRGAWNTIYF
>TRBV6-5|NA|TRBD1|TRBJ1-2
TGTGCCAGCAGCCGAGGACAGGGAGGAGTCTATGGCTACACCTTC
CASSRGQGGVYGYTF
>TRBV5-4|NA|TRBD1|TRBJ2-6
TGTGCCAGCGGACAGGGGACTGGGGCCAACGTCCTGACTTTC
CASGQGTGANVLTF
>TRBV27|NA|TRBD1|TRBJ2-7
TGTGCCAGCAGTAGACAGGGGGCCTACGAGCAGTACTTC
CASSRQGAYEQYF
>TRBV28|NA|NA|TRBJ2-3
TGTGCCAGCAGCCTATTGTTCGTAGATACGCAGTATTTT
CASSLLFVDTQYF
>TRBV30|NA|NA|TRBJ1-5
TGTGCCTGGAGTAAGGGAAACAATCAGCCCCAGCATTTT
CAWSKGNNQPQHF
>TRBV7-2|NA|TRBD1|TRBJ2-1
TGTGCCAGCAGCTTAGACAGGACAGGTTGGGGCAATGAGCAGTTCTTC
CASSLDRTGWGNEQFF
>TRBV19|NA|NA|TRBJ1-5
TGTGCCAGTAGAAGGGAGAGGCAGGGAAATCAGCCCCAGCATTTT
CASRRERQGNQPQHF
>TRBV21-1|once|NA|TRBJ1-5
TGTGCCAGCTTTCAAAATCTCCTCGGGGGAATTCAGCCCCAGCATTTT
CASFQNLLGGIQPQHF
>TRBV19|NA|TRBD1|TRBJ2-6
TGTGCCAGTAGTTCAGGGGGTGCTGGGGCCAACGTCCTGACTTTC
CASSSGGAGANVLTF
>TRBV7-2|NA|TRBD1|TRBJ2-7
TGTGCCAGCAGCTCGCCCGGGACAGGTAACGAGCAGTACTTC
CASSSPGTGNEQYF
>TRBV18|NA|TRBD1|TRBJ2-5
TGTGCCAGCTCATCGACAGGGTGGGAGACCCAGTACTTC
CASSSTGWETQYF
>TRBV7-2|NA|NA|TRBJ2-7
TGTGCCAGCAGCTTTGGCAGTGGTTACGAGCAGTACTTC
CASSFGSGYEQYF
>TRBV19|NA|TRBD2|TRBJ2-5
TGTGCCAGTAGTATGGCTAGCGGGGGACAAGAGACCCAGTACTTC
CASSMASGGQETQYF
>TRBV18|NA|NA|TRBJ1-2
TGTGCCAGCTCACTCCGGACGGACAACTATGGCTACACCTTC
CASSLRTDNYGYTF
>TRBV11-3|NA|NA|TRBJ2-5
TGTGCCAGCAGCTCCCGAGGGGGGGGGCAGGAGACCCAGTACTTC
CASSSRGGGQETQYF
>TRBV30|NA|TRBD2|TRBJ2-2
TGTGCCTGGAGCCTAAAGCGGGGGGGCGGTACCGGGGAGCTGTTTTTT
CAWSLKRGGGTGELFF
>TRBV18|few|NA|TRBJ1-1
TGTGCCAGCTCACCACAGGGGACTGAAGCTTTCTTT
CASSPQGTEAFF
>TRBV27|NA|TRBD1|TRBJ2-7
TGTGCCAGCAGTTTTGAGACAGGGCCCTCCTACGAGCAGTACTTC
CASSFETGPSYEQYF